These 18 T cell receptor beta chains were sequenced from one sample in a study of blood T cell repertoires in COVID-19. Profiling relied on immunoSEQ multiplex PCR, and the TCRdb table lists in-frame clones only, not all of them. The table includes hundreds of thousands of clones, roughly 84% detected once. The sequenced sample consisted of PBMCs or T cells enriched from blood (not recorded which). These TCRs come from a woman aged 18-35 years who had been exposed to COVID-19.

V is TRBV6-1 and J is TRBJ2-1, with 7 bases lining up with TRBD2. The CDR3 has 18 residues. Germline assignment: CDR1 MNHNS and CDR2 SASEGT. J was trimmed by 4 bases and V by 0 bases; bases with no gene match: 12. The CDR3 sequence is CASSEAGRLAQTYNEQFF. CDR3 coding DNA: TGTGCCAGCAGTGAAGCGGGCAGACTAGCTCAAACATACAATGAGCAGTTCTTC.

V and J are TRBV6-2 or TRBV6-3 and TRBJ1-2; TRBD1 matches 8 bases. Unmatched junction bases numbered 16, after V lost 2 bases and J lost 8 bases. Germline-derived CDR1 and CDR2 are MNHEY and SVGEGT. The CDR3 sequence is 17 residues long. Here the CDR3 reads CASSYLPGGYLIDGYTF. In nucleotides, the CDR3 is TGTGCCAGCAGTTACCTCCCAGGGGGCTACCTTATTGACGGCTACACCTTC.

This chain links TRBV19 with TRBJ1-1; 9 bases fit TRBD1. The germline gives CDR1 LNHDA, CDR2 SQIVND (reference sequence). The CDR3 totals 16 residues. V lost 5 bases and J lost 4; bases outside the gene matches: 11. DNA of the CDR3: TGTGCCAGTAGTCTAGGGACAGGGCACATCGGCACTGAAGCTTTCTTT. Amino acids: CASSLGTGHIGTEAFF.

The gene calls are TRBV18 and TRBJ2-1; D is uncertain. Germline CDR1 KGHSH, CDR2 LQKENI. V lost 3 bases and J 1 base, leaving 10 bases between the germline ends. The CDR3 has 15 amino acids. The CDR3 nucleotides read TGTGCCAGCTCACCCGCGACACGTTCCTACAATGAGCAGTTCTTC. Translated, it gives CASSPATRSYNEQFF.

The genes are TRBV30 and TRBJ1-4, with 7 bases fitting TRBD1. The germline gives CDR1 GTSNPN, CDR2 SVGIG (reference sequence). CDR3 length equals 14 residues. Trimming took 4 bases from V and 3 from J; bases not matched to a gene: 5. This CDR3 reads CAWKPGQSNEKLFF. For the CDR3, the DNA is TGTGCCTGGAAACCGGGACAGTCTAATGAAAAACTGTTTTTT. Complete variable domain (other parts from reference TRBV30 and TRBJ1-4): SQTIHQWPATLVQPVGSPLSLECTVEGTSNPNLYWYRQAAGRGLQLLFYSVGIGQISSEVPQNLSASRPQDRQFILSSKKLLLSDSGFYLCAWKPGQSNEKLFFGSGTQLSVL.

V usage is TRBV15 and J usage is TRBJ1-1, with 7 nucleotides matching TRBD1. The CDR3 has 15 residues. Germline loops: CDR1 LNHNV, CDR2 YYDKDF (reference sequence). Trimming took 4 bases from V and 4 from J; bases not matched to a gene: 9. CDR3: CATSTGDRDSTEAFF. As DNA, the CDR3 is TGTGCCACCAGCACGGGGGACAGAGATTCCACTGAAGCTTTCTTT.

V and J are TRBV5-6 and TRBJ1-4, with D tentatively TRBD1 (5 bases). The V gene's germline CDR1 is SGHDT and CDR2 YYEEEE. The CDR3 has 17 amino acids. V dropped 3 bases and J dropped 0 bases, with 15 bases sitting between them. As DNA, the CDR3 is TGTGCCAGCAGCTCAGTTCTAGACAGTGCAACTAATGAAAAACTGTTTTTT. This codes for CASSSVLDSATNEKLFF.

CDR3 amino acids: CATLRGTGNTGELFF. The CDR3 DNA reads as TGTGCTACCCTGCGGGGGACGGGGAACACCGGGGAGCTGTTTTTT. The rearrangement uses TRBV28 and TRBJ2-2; TRBD2 agrees at 7 bases. Germline loops: CDR1 MDHEN, CDR2 SYDVKM. The CDR3 covers 15 residues.

The V and J genes are TRBV29-1 and TRBJ2-3; TRBD2 agrees at 9 bases. V lost 6 bases, J lost 1 base, and 2 bases stayed unmatched. The CDR3 length is 13 residues. The germline CDR1 and CDR2 sequences are SQVTM and ANQGSEA. The CDR3 DNA reads as TGCAGCGTGGGACTAGCCGGCACAGATACGCAGTATTTT. Residues: CSVGLAGTDTQYF.

The chain links TRBV19 to TRBJ1-1, with D perhaps TRBD1 (5 bases). Germline values: CDR1 LNHDA, CDR2 SQIVND (reference sequence). The CDR3 length is 14 residues. V was pared by 6 bases and J by 2 bases, with 13 bases between. The DNA of the CDR3 is TGTGCCAGTAGAGGCGGGACTGACAACACTGAAGCTTTCTTT. Translating gives CASRGGTDNTEAFF.

CDR3 sequence: CASSSLTSGHNEQFF. The DNA for the CDR3 is TGTGCCAGCAGTTCACTGACTAGCGGACACAATGAGCAGTTCTTC. This rearrangement joins TRBV27 to TRBJ2-1, with 9 bases identical to TRBD2. CDR1 and CDR2 from the germline V gene are MNHEY and SMNVEV (reference sequence). The length of the CDR3 is 15 residues. V was pared by 4 bases and J by 5 bases, with 6 bases of the junction left unmatched.

The rearrangement links TRBV10-3 to TRBJ1-5, with a tentative D call TRBD1 (6 bases). Germline V lookup: CDR1 ENHRY, CDR2 SYGVKD. Trimming cost V 0 bases and J 4 bases, with 10 bases left between them. The CDR3 consists of 15 residues. CDR3 protein: CAISESGGTNQPQHF. Here the CDR3 DNA reads TGTGCCATCAGTGAGTCAGGGGGTACTAATCAGCCCCAGCATTTT.

The chain joins TRBV28 to TRBJ1-2; tentative D call: TRBD1 (5 bases). Deletions cut 8 bases from V and 4 bases from J, with 8 bases between. CDR3 length: 11 amino acids. The V gene's germline CDR1 is MDHEN and CDR2 SYDVKM. DNA for the CDR3: TGTGCCAGCGGGGGAGGCTATGGCTACACCTTC. Translating gives CASGGGYGYTF.

J is TRBJ1-6 and V is TRBV7-8, with 8 bases lining up with TRBD1. V shed 1 base and J 7 bases; nucleotides not matched to a gene: 3. Per germline, CDR1 SGHVS and CDR2 FQNEAQ. This CDR3 is 15 amino acids long. The CDR3 region has the DNA TGTGCCAGCAGCTTAGGACAGGGGAACAATTCACCCCTCCACTTT. Encoded protein: CASSLGQGNNSPLHF. Based on the CDR3 plus reference TRBV7-8 and TRBJ1-6, the full variable domain is GAGVSQSPRYKVAKRGQDVALRCDPISGHVSLFWYQQALGQGPEFLTYFQNEAQLDKSGLPSDRFFAERPEGSVSTLKIQRTQQEDSAVYLCASSLGQGNNSPLHFGNGTRLTVT.

V is TRBV3-1 (or the pseudogene TRBV3-2) and J is TRBJ2-1; the match to TRBD2 covers 9 bases. The germline gives CDR1 LGHDT, CDR2 YNNKEL (reference sequence). The CDR3 contains 15 residues. The trim removed 6 bases at V and 0 bases at J, leaving 3 bases unmatched. The CDR3: CASRHSGSSYNEQFF. CDR3 nucleotides: TGTGCCAGCAGACATAGCGGGAGCTCCTACAATGAGCAGTTCTTC.

This chain joins TRBV5-1 and TRBJ1-2, with 9 positions matching TRBD1. V shed 0 bases, J shed 4 bases, and the junction held 1 base outside the gene matches. Looked up from germline, CDR1 is SGHRS and CDR2 is YFSETQ. This CDR3 spans 14 amino acids. CDR3 sequence: CASSLVQGAYGYTF. The DNA for the CDR3 is TGCGCCAGCAGCTTGGTACAGGGGGCCTATGGCTACACCTTC.

This sequence joins TRBV5-1 and TRBJ1-2; 7 bases are a match to TRBD1. V shed 4 bases, J shed 8 bases, and the junction held 11 bases outside the gene matches. Germline assignment: CDR1 SGHRS and CDR2 YFSETQ. The CDR3 extends over 14 amino acids. The CDR3 reads CASSGQTGPRGYTF. CDR3 DNA sequence: TGCGCCAGCAGCGGACAGACAGGGCCGCGAGGCTACACCTTC.

In this sample, this clone turned up a few times. The chain carries TRBV30 and TRBJ2-3; D remains ambiguous. The CDR3 loop spans 14 amino acids. V shed 1 base and J shed 1 base, with 9 bases lying between them. Germline loops: CDR1 GTSNPN, CDR2 SVGIG (reference sequence). The CDR3 coding sequence is TGTGCCTGGAGTGAGAACACACGCACAGATACGCAGTATTTT. Translated: CAWSENTRTDTQYF. The full variable domain, completed using reference TRBV30 and TRBJ2-3, is SQTIHQWPATLVQPVGSPLSLECTVEGTSNPNLYWYRQAAGRGLQLLFYSVGIGQISSEVPQNLSASRPQDRQFILSSKKLLLSDSGFYLCAWSENTRTDTQYFGPGTRLTVL.